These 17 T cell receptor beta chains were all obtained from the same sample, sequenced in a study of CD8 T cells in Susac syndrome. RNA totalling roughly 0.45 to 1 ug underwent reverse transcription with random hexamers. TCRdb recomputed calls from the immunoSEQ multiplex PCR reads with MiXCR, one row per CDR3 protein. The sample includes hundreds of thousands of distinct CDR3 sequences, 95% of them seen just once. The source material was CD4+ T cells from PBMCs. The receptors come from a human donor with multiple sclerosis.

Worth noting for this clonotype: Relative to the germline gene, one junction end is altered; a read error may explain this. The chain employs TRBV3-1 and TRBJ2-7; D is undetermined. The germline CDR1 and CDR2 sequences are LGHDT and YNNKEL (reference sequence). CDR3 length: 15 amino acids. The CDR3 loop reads CASSQVLAPRGPAHF. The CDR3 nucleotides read TGTGCCAGCAGCCAAGTGTTGGCACCCCGTGGCCCCGCGCACTTC.

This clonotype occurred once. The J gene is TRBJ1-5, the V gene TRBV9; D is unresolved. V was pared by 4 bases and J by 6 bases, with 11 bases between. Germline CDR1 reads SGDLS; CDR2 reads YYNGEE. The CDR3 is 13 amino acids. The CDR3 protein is CASSPVPGQPQHF. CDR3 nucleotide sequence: TGTGCCAGCAGCCCCGTTCCGGGTCAGCCCCAGCATTTT.

CDR3 loop: CAWRTAGELFF. CDR3 in DNA: TGTGCCTGGAGAACCGCCGGGGAGCTGTTTTTT. The V call is TRBV30, the J call TRBJ2-2; no clear D gene. V lost 3 bases, J lost 6 bases, and 5 bases lay in between. This CDR3 is 11 amino acids long. Germline V gives CDR1 GTSNPN, CDR2 SVGIG (reference sequence).

CDR3 coding DNA: TGTGCCTGGACCCCCCGGACAGGGCTTTCGGACACTGAAGCTTTCTTT. Translated: CAWTPRTGLSDTEAFF. V usage is TRBV30 and J usage is TRBJ1-1; 8 positions agree with TRBD1. CDR3 length: 16 residues. J lost 3 bases, V lost 4 bases, and 13 bases had no gene match. CDR1 and CDR2 (germline): GTSNPN, SVGIG (reference sequence).

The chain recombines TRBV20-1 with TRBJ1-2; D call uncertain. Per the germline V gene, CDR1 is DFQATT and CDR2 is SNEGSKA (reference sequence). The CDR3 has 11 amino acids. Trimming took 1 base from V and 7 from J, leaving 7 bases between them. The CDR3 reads CSARGSGGYTF. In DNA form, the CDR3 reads TGCAGTGCTAGAGGGTCGGGTGGCTACACCTTC.

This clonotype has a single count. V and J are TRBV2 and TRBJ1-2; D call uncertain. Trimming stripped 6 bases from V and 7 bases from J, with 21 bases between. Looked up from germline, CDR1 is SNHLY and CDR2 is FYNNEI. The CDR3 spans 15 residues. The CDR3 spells CASRQRDSLTGGYTF. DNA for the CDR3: TGTGCCAGCAGACAAAGGGATTCTTTAACGGGTGGCTACACCTTC.

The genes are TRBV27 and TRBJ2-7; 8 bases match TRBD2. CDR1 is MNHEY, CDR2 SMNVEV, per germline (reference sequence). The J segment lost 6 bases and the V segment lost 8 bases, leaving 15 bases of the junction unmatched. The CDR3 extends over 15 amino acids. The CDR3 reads CASVGLAGGEGEQYF. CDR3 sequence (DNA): TGTGCCAGCGTGGGGCTAGCGGGCGGGGAGGGCGAGCAGTACTTC.

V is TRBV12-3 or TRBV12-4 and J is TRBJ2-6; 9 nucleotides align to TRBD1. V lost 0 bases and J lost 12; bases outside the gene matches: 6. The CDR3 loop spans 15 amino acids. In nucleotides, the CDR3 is TGTGCCAGCAGTTTAGCCCCCGGGACAGGGAGCGTCCTGACTTTC. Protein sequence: CASSLAPGTGSVLTF.

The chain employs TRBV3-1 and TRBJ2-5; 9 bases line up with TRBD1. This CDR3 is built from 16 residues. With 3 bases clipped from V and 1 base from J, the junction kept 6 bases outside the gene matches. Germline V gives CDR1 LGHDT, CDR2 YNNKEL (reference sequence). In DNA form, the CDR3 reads TGTGCCAGCAGCCACCAGGGACAGGGCCTCCAAGAGACCCAGTACTTC. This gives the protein CASSHQGQGLQETQYF.

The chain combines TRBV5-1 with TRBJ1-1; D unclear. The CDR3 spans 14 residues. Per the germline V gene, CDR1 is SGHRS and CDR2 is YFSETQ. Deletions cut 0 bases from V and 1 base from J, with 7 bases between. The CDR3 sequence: CASSLALKNTEAFF. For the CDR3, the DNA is TGCGCCAGCAGCTTGGCCCTTAAGAACACTGAAGCTTTCTTT.

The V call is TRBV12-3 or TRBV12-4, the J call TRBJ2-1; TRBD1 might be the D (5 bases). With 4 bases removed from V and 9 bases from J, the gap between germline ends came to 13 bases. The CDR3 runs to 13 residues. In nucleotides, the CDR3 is TGTGCCAGCAGTTCCCAGGGTTGGGGTGAGCAGTTCTTC. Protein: CASSSQGWGEQFF.

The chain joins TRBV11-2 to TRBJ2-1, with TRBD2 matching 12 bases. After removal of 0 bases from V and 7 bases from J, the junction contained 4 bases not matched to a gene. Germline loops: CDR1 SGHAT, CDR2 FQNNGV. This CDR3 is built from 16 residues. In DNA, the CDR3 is TGTGCCAGCAGCTTAGATGGACTAGCGGGATGGAATGAGCAGTTCTTC. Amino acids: CASSLDGLAGWNEQFF.

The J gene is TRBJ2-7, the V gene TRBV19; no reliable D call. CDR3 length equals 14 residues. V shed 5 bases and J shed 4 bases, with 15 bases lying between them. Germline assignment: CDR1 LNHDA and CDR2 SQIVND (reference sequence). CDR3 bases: TGTGCCAGTAGTTTCGAATCTGGATCGTACGAGCAGTACTTC. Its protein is CASSFESGSYEQYF.

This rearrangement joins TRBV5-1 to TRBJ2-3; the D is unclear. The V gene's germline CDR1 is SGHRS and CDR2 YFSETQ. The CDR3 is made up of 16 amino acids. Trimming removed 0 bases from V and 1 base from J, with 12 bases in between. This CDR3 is CASSLVLGYGTDTQYF. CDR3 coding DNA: TGCGCCAGCAGCTTGGTGTTAGGGTATGGCACAGATACGCAGTATTTT.

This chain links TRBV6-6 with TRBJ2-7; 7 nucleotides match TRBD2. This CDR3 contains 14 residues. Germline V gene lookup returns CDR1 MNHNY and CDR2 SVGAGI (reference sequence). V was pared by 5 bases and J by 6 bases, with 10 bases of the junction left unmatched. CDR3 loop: CASSTLAGAFEQYF. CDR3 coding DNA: TGTGCCAGCAGTACCCTTGCGGGAGCCTTCGAGCAGTACTTC.

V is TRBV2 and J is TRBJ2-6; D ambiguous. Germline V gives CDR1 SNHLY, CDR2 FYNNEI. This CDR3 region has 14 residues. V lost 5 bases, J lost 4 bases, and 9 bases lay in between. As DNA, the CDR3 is TGTGCCAGCAGTCGGGTGGCCGGGGCCAACGTCCTGACTTTC. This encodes CASSRVAGANVLTF.

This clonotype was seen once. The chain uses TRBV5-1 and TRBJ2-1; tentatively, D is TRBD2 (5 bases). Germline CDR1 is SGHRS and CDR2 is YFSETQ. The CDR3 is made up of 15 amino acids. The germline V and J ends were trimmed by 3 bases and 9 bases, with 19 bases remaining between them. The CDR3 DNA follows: TGCGCCAGCAGCTGGACCTCTAGCCGGACGCCTGAGCAGTTCTTC. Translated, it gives CASSWTSSRTPEQFF.